Each of the 21 T cell receptor beta chains below was sequenced from the same sample in a study of tumor-infiltrating lymphocytes in primary liver carcinoma. RNA and DNA were co-extracted from approximately 20-30 mg of unsorted bulk tissue. A primer in the constant region served to generate TCR beta cDNA from approximately 450 ng of total RNA. TCR beta libraries came from three nested multiplex PCR rounds using slightly modified ARM-PCR. Forward primers for TRBV1-TRBV30 and a C-beta reverse primer served the first two PCR rounds, at 10 cycles each. One entry per CDR3 protein results from TCRdb running MiXCR on the multiplex PCR reads. The sample has nearly 50,000 distinct CDR3 sequences; about 70% are singletons. The sequencing input was liver tumor tissue from sampling region 3. The subset: tumor region T3, left-lateral pole. These receptors originate from a man in his forties with primary liver carcinoma and hepatitis B virus infection.

This clonotype appeared many times. The CDR3 DNA is TGTGCCAGCAAAGACAGGGGCTACGAGCAGTACTTC. Residues: CASKDRGYEQYF. The chain combines TRBV6-2 or TRBV6-3 with TRBJ2-7; TRBD1 aligns across 8 bases. Looked up from germline, CDR1 is MNHEY and CDR2 is SVGEGT. Unmatched junction bases numbered 2, after V lost 7 bases and J lost 3 bases. The CDR3 has 12 amino acids.

About this clonotype: This may be a read error, as it is one base from a much larger clone. The rearrangement uses TRBV2 and TRBJ2-3; D unclear. CDR3 length: 13 amino acids. Germline V gene lookup returns CDR1 SNHLY and CDR2 FYNNEI. The CDR3 DNA reads TGTGCCAGCAGCGTGAGACCGGCAGATGCGCAGTATTTT. Its protein is CASSVRPADAQYF.

With respect to this clonotype: One end of the junction varies from germline; a read error may be responsible. This chain links TRBV29-1 with TRBJ2-7, with TRBD1 identical over 8 bases. CDR1 is SQVTM and CDR2 is ANQGSEA in the germline V gene. The CDR3 runs to 13 residues. CDR3 sequence reads: CSVDRGGRNEQHF. As DNA, the CDR3 is TGCAGCGTCGACAGGGGTGGACGGAACGAACAGCACTTC.

About this clonotype: A read error may account for a junction end that differs from germline. This chain connects TRBV30 to TRBJ1-2; 8 bases fit TRBD1. The CDR3 is 15 residues long. CDR1 is GTSNPN, CDR2 SVGIG, per germline (reference sequence). The CDR3 reads CAWRQTGGELYGYIF. CDR3 DNA: TGTGCCTGGAGACAAACAGGGGGGGAACTCTATGGCTACATCTTC.

On this clonotype itself: This is likely a read error, given that the CDR3 carries no conserved phenylalanine or tryptophan at its end. This chain joins TRBV11-2 and TRBJ2-1; D call uncertain. CDR3 size: 15 residues. In germline, CDR1 is SGHAT, CDR2 FQNNGV. CDR3 in DNA: TGTGCCACCGGGCAAGGCCAGCCATCCTACAAAGAGCAGTTCCTC. Translating gives CATGQGQPSYKEQFL.

A word on this clonotype: Its ends do not fully match the called genes, so a read error is possible. The CDR3 sequence: CASSPQTRGNEQIF. The CDR3 nucleotides read TGTGCCAGCAGCCCACAGACTAGGGGCAATGAGCAGATCTTC. The chain is built from TRBV7-3 and TRBJ2-1, with D possibly TRBD2 on 6 matching bases. This CDR3 is 14 amino acids long. In germline, CDR1 is SGHTA, CDR2 FQGTGA.

Concerning this clonotype: At one end, the junction sequence differs from germline, possibly due to a read error. J is TRBJ2-5 and V is TRBV5-5, with D perhaps TRBD1 or TRBD2 (5 bases each). The CDR3 extends over 17 amino acids. Germline CDR1 SGHKS, CDR2 YYEKEE (reference sequence). CDR3 sequence reads: CAISLGRARGYQEAQYF. For the CDR3, the DNA is TGTGCCATCAGCTTGGGGCGAGCAAGAGGGTACCAAGAGGCCCAGTACTTC.

As regards this clonotype: Being one base from a much bigger clone, this may be a read error. The CDR3 sequence is CASSLGSLIGELFF. CDR3 nucleotides: TGTGCCAGCAGCTTAGGCAGTTTGATCGGGGAGCTGTTTTTT. V gene TRBV7-9 combines with J gene TRBJ2-2; D is unresolved. V gave up 1 base and J gave up 7 bases, with 10 bases separating them. The CDR3 runs 14 residues. The germline V gene has CDR1 SEHNR and CDR2 FQNEAQ (reference sequence).

Of note for this clonotype: At one boundary the junction diverges from the germline segment, which might be a read error. The rearrangement uses TRBV9 and TRBJ2-2, with D perhaps matching TRBD2 (8 bases). The length of the CDR3 is 15 residues. Per germline, CDR1 SGDLS and CDR2 YYNGEE. CDR3 DNA: TGTGCCAGCAGGGTAGCGGGGACAGCGAATGGGGAGCTGTTTTTT. It translates to CASRVAGTANGELFF.

As to this clonotype: A read error may account for a junction end that differs from germline. The chain links TRBV6-5 to TRBJ2-4; TRBD2 agrees at 10 bases. The CDR3 totals 16 residues. Per germline, CDR1 MNHEY and CDR2 SVGAGI. The CDR3 region is CACRPLAGLAKNIQYF. CDR3 bases: TGTGCCTGCAGACCACTAGCGGGGTTAGCCAAAAACATTCAGTACTTC.

On this clonotype itself: The CDR3 does not end in the conserved phenylalanine or tryptophan, so this is likely a read error. The limits of the CDR3 on the DNA are not certain, so only TCRdb's listed CDR3 is given. This chain connects TRBV4-1 to TRBJ2-7. Per the germline V gene, CDR1 is MGHRA and CDR2 is YSYEKL. The CDR3 is made up of 16 amino acids, end residues included. The chain's CDR3 is CASSPDRSSRPYEQYC.

In this sample, this clonotype turned up many times. The chain joins TRBV28 to TRBJ2-2; D gene unclear. V was shortened by 6 bases and J by 1 base, with 9 bases between the two germline ends. Germline CDR1 MDHEN, CDR2 SYDVKM. The CDR3 consists of 14 residues. CDR3 in amino acids: CASSQYLNTGELFF. CDR3 bases: TGTGCCAGCAGCCAATACTTGAACACCGGGGAGCTGTTTTTT.

For this clonotype: One junction end does not reproduce the germline sequence, and a read error may be involved. This chain links TRBV6-6 with TRBJ1-1; a possible D gene is TRBD1 (5 bases). The CDR3 totals 13 residues. The germline gives CDR1 MNHNY, CDR2 SVGAGI (reference sequence). The CDR3: CAGSQGHDTEAFF. The CDR3 bases are TGTGCCGGCAGCCAGGGTCACGACACTGAAGCTTTCTTT.

Concerning this clonotype: At one end the junction does not follow the germline gene, possibly because of a read error. This chain joins TRBV11-2 and TRBJ2-1, with D unclear. This CDR3 comprises 14 residues. Germline-derived CDR1 and CDR2 are SGHAT and FQNNGV. The CDR3 is CASSLERGHNEQFF. For the CDR3, the DNA is TGTGCCAGTAGCTTAGAGCGAGGCCACAATGAACAGTTCTTC.

This clonotype is medium-sized (0.01 to 0.1%) within its sample. The chain links TRBV29-1 to TRBJ2-3; 9 nucleotides align to TRBD2. With 4 bases clipped from V and 2 bases from J, the junction kept 7 bases outside the gene matches. This CDR3 contains 15 residues. CDR1 is SQVTM and CDR2 is ANQGSEA in the germline V gene. The CDR3 loop reads CSVGPAGGHTDTQYF. CDR3 bases: TGCAGCGTTGGGCCCGCGGGGGGGCACACAGATACGCAGTATTTT.

J is TRBJ1-5 and V is TRBV11-2; unclear D gene. The V gene lost 5 bases and the J gene lost 3 bases, with 14 bases spanning the gap. The CDR3 totals 15 residues. The germline V gene encodes CDR1 SGHAT and CDR2 FQNNGV. The CDR3 DNA reads TGTGCCAGCAGCCCCGGCGGGGATGACAATCAGCCCCAGCATTTT. It translates to CASSPGGDDNQPQHF.

In this sample, this clonotype turned up a few times. A much larger clone sits a single nucleotide away, making a read error possible. This chain links TRBV6-6 with TRBJ2-3; TRBD1 aligns across 7 bases. The germline CDR1 and CDR2 sequences are MNHNY and SVGAGI (reference sequence). CDR3 length: 15 residues. The CDR3 loop reads CASSFMGTVTDTRYF. CDR3 nucleotides: TGTGCCAGCAGTTTCATGGGGACAGTCACAGATACGCGGTATTTT.

Comment on this clonotype: One end of the junction does not line up with germline, which may come from a read error. The chain links TRBV5-6 to TRBJ1-2; D is unresolved. The germline V gene encodes CDR1 SGHDT and CDR2 YYEEEE. The length of the CDR3 is 14 residues. The CDR3 reads CASSLVRANYSYTF. The CDR3 region has the DNA TGTGCCAGCAGCTTGGTGCGGGCGAACTATAGCTACACCTTC. Complete variable domain (other parts from reference TRBV5-6 and TRBJ1-2): DAGVTQSPTHLIKTRGQQVTLRCSPKSGHDTVSWYQQALGQGPQFIFQYYEEEERQRGNFPDRFSGHQFPNYSSELNVNALLLGDSALYLCASSLVRANYSYTFGSGTRLTVV.

The chain employs TRBV30 and TRBJ2-5; perhaps D is TRBD1 or TRBD2 (5 bases each). Germline CDR1 GTSNPN, CDR2 SVGIG (reference sequence). The CDR3 covers 12 residues. Here the CDR3 DNA reads TGTGCATGTAGTGGGGGTTTGGAGACCCAGTACTTC. Its translation is CACSGGLETQYF.

The rearrangement uses TRBV11-2 and TRBJ2-7; tentative D call: TRBD1 (6 bases). Germline loops: CDR1 SGHAT, CDR2 FQNNGV. Trimming cost V 4 bases and J 6 bases, with 10 bases left between them. The CDR3 spans 12 residues. The CDR3 reads CASSSGVSEQYF. The DNA of the CDR3 is TGTGCCAGCAGCTCAGGGGTATCCGAGCAGTACTTC.

The V gene is TRBV12-3 or TRBV12-4, the J gene TRBJ2-2; D might be TRBD1 (5 bases). This CDR3 has 17 residues. V dropped 3 bases and J dropped 6 bases, with 20 bases sitting between them. DNA for the CDR3: TGTGCCAGCAGTTTTGGTCTTTGTGGGGCCTCCCCCGGGGAGCTGTTTTTT. Translating it yields CASSFGLCGASPGELFF.